This T cell receptor beta chain derives from a study of Graves' ophthalmopathy and Graves' hyperthyroidism. Study-level points and caveats: In blood appeared most of the expanded thyroid clonotypes whose frequency exceeded 0.001. The model predicted ophthalmopathy progression with about 70% sensitivity and approximately 72% specificity.

RNA transcripts were the template, and TCR beta CDR3 regions were amplified from them. A first-round RT-PCR used HTBI primers, followed by a second-round multiplex PCR. TCRdb itself ran the multiplex PCR reads through MiXCR, one entry per CDR3 protein. The sample comprises 600,000 to 700,000 distinct CDR3 sequences, 35% to 45% of which are singletons, and more than 2.5% rests with the top ten. Exclusion covered patients with other autoimmune diseases or uncontrolled infections (as well as pregnancy or lactation). An approximately 10 ml volume of fresh peripheral blood provided the PBMCs. With respect to this clonotype: Its target is not known. Just one base apart from a much larger clone, this may be a read error.

The specimen was peripheral blood. This receptor was obtained from an adult man with Graves' ophthalmopathy.

CDR3 sequence reads: CASSLSGGDGTYF. Written as DNA, the CDR3 is TGCGCCAGCAGCTTGTCAGGGGGCGACGGGACTTACTTC. J is TRBJ2-5 and V is TRBV7-3; TRBD1 aligns across 8 bases. Germline V lookup: CDR1 SGHTA, CDR2 FQGTGA. This CDR3 region has 13 residues. Full variable domain (outside the CDR3, taken from reference TRBV7-3 and TRBJ2-5): GAGVSQTPSNKVTEKGKYVELRCDPISGHTALYWYRQSLGQGPEFLIYFQGTGAADDSGLPNDRFFAVRPEGSVSTLKIQRTERGDSAVYLCASSLSGGDGTYFGPGTRLLVL.